The T cell receptor (beta chain) under discussion was sequenced for a study of T cell responses to AZD1222 COVID-19 vaccine. Study results and caveats: Following two doses of AZD1222, Spike-specific TCR breadth and depth rose.

Germline V CDR1 and CDR2: MGHRA, YSYEKL. With 3 bases removed from V and 0 bases from J, the gap between germline ends came to 9 bases. This CDR3 is 15 amino acids long. The table came from immunoSEQ multiplex PCR; TCRdb's copy has only in-frame clones and leaves some out. The sample carries 95,000 to 150,000 clones, 92% recorded once. Comments on this clone: Antigen: not known.

This sequence originates from an adult in good health. Sequencing was performed on peripheral blood, taken on day 0 of AZD1222 vaccination. The chain carries TRBV4-1 and TRBJ1-3; D uncertain. In DNA, the CDR3 is TGCGCCAGCAGCCATACTTTTTACTCTGGAAACACCATATATTTT. Translating gives CASSHTFYSGNTIYF.